The 27 T cell receptor beta chains reported below all come from one sample, sequenced in a study of blood T cell repertoires in COVID-19. Sequencing used immunoSEQ multiplex PCR; TCRdb keeps in-frame clones, though not all of them. The repertoire holds some 120,000 clones, with approximately 85% as singletons. Input material: peripheral blood. Receptors were obtained from a human donor in a cohort sampled during active COVID-19.

The chain couples TRBV2 to TRBJ2-3; 9 bases are shared with TRBD2. CDR3 size: 16 residues. The V and J ends lost 6 bases and 3 bases, in that order; junction bases with no gene match: 10. The germline CDR1 and CDR2 sequences are SNHLY and FYNNEI. In DNA, the CDR3 is TGTGCCAGCAGGAGGGGTCTAGCGGGATCGACAGATACGCAGTATTTT. Its translation: CASRRGLAGSTDTQYF.

V and J are TRBV5-5 and TRBJ1-3; TRBD1 matches at 7 bases. Germline V gene sequence: CDR1 SGHKS, CDR2 YYEKEE (reference sequence). This CDR3 spans 17 amino acids. V shed 0 bases and J 4 bases; nucleotides not matched to a gene: 10. CDR3 amino acids: CASSLETVAGGGNTIYF. The CDR3 DNA follows: TGTGCCAGCAGCTTGGAAACGGTGGCAGGGGGAGGAAACACCATATATTTT.

The V call is TRBV6-5, the J call TRBJ2-7, with a tentative D call TRBD1 (6 bases). The CDR3 spans 14 residues. CDR1 is MNHEY and CDR2 is SVGAGI in the germline V gene. V shed 5 bases and J shed 4 bases, with 15 bases lying between them. CDR3 sequence: CASSLGLQGYEQYF. The CDR3 DNA sequence: TGTGCCAGCAGTCTTGGTCTTCAGGGGTACGAGCAGTACTTC.

The CDR3 DNA reads TGTGCCAGTAGTATAGTAAGGCGGGAGGGTTTGTTCTACAATGAGCAGTTCTTC. As protein: CASSIVRREGLFYNEQFF. The V gene is TRBV19, the J gene TRBJ2-1, with 9 bases aligning to TRBD2. The CDR3 covers 18 residues. The J segment lost 3 bases and the V segment lost 1 base, leaving 10 bases of the junction unmatched. Germline V gives CDR1 LNHDA, CDR2 SQIVND (reference sequence).

CDR3 DNA sequence: TGTGCCAGCAGCCAAGTACCGGGACTAGCGATCTACGAGCAGTACTTC. It codes for CASSQVPGLAIYEQYF. The V and J genes are TRBV3-1 (or the pseudogene TRBV3-2) and TRBJ2-5, with TRBD2 matching 10 bases. The J call may be wrong; the DNA end is better matched by TRBJ2-7. The CDR3 runs to 16 residues. Germline V gives CDR1 LGHDT, CDR2 YNNKEL (reference sequence).

This clone was seen a single time. The V call is TRBV2, the J call TRBJ2-6; D gene unclear. CDR1 is SNHLY and CDR2 is FYNNEI in the germline V gene. The V end was cut by 2 bases, the J end by 0 bases, with 5 bases between. CDR3 length: 15 residues. CDR3 sequence: CASSESFSGANVLTF. CDR3 DNA: TGTGCCAGCAGTGAATCCTTCTCTGGGGCCAACGTCCTGACTTTC. Together with reference TRBV2 and TRBJ2-6, the CDR3 gives the full variable domain: EPEVTQTPSHQVTQMGQEVILRCVPISNHLYFYWYRQILGQKVEFLVSFYNNEISEKSEIFDDQFSVERPDGSNFTLKIRSTKLEDSAMYFCASSESFSGANVLTFGAGSRLTVL.

The V gene is TRBV30, the J gene TRBJ2-7; D might be TRBD2 (6 bases). Between the trimmed V and J ends, which lost 2 bases and 0 bases, there was a span of 11 bases. Germline CDR1 is GTSNPN and CDR2 is SVGIG (reference sequence). CDR3 length equals 14 residues. The CDR3 sequence: CAWSSGYRSYEQYF. CDR3 DNA sequence: TGTGCCTGGAGTAGCGGGTATCGCTCCTACGAGCAGTACTTC.

V and J are TRBV28 and TRBJ1-1, with 7 nucleotides matching TRBD1. Germline trimming cut 6 bases from V and 5 bases from J; bases unmatched to any gene: 9. The CDR3 sequence is 14 residues long. CDR1 is MDHEN and CDR2 is SYDVKM in the germline V gene. The CDR3 DNA reads TGTGCCAGCAGCCCCAGGGGGTACGGGACTGAAGCTTTCTTT. Its translation: CASSPRGYGTEAFF.

The genes are TRBV6-5 and TRBJ1-4; D gene unclear. The CDR3 totals 14 residues. Trimming took 3 bases from V and 4 from J, leaving 9 bases between them. Germline V gene lookup returns CDR1 MNHEY and CDR2 SVGAGI. This CDR3 is CASSYTGINEKLFF. The CDR3 coding sequence is TGTGCCAGCAGTTATACGGGGATTAATGAAAAACTGTTTTTT.

The chain recombines TRBV18 with TRBJ1-1; TRBD1 matches at 7 bases. The V gene's germline CDR1 is KGHSH and CDR2 LQKENI. V was clipped by 1 base and J by 5 bases; unmatched bases: 4. The CDR3 runs 14 residues. CDR3 amino acids: CASSPRQGGTEAFF. Here the CDR3 DNA reads TGTGCCAGCTCACCACGACAGGGTGGGACTGAAGCTTTCTTT.

The CDR3 sequence is CASSLGGSPLHF. For the CDR3, the DNA is TGTGCCAGCAGCTTAGGCGGTTCACCCCTCCACTTT. The rearrangement links TRBV11-2 to TRBJ1-6, with D unresolved. V was pared by 1 base and J by 9 bases, with 4 bases between. This CDR3 has 12 residues. From germline, CDR1 is SGHAT and CDR2 FQNNGV.

The J gene is TRBJ1-4, the V gene TRBV5-4; D may be TRBD1 (6 bases). V dropped 4 bases and J dropped 8 bases, with 18 bases sitting between them. Germline assignment: CDR1 SGHNT and CDR2 YYREEE (reference sequence). The CDR3 is made up of 15 amino acids. Written as DNA, the CDR3 is TGTGCCAGCAGCCCGGAAGGGGGAAGGAGAGAAAAACTGTTTTTT. Translation: CASSPEGGRREKLFF.

The rearrangement links TRBV9 to TRBJ2-1, with TRBD2 as a possible D gene (6 bases). Germline values: CDR1 SGDLS, CDR2 YYNGEE. The CDR3 is 17 amino acids. V lost 0 bases and J lost 2, with 15 bases in between. CDR3 sequence reads: CASSVADSGITYNEQFF. The CDR3 DNA follows: TGTGCCAGCAGCGTAGCAGATAGCGGTATAACCTACAATGAGCAGTTCTTC.

This clone was counted only a few times. CDR3 DNA sequence: TGTGCCAGCACGGAGAACGGGTACTCCTACAATGAGCAGTTCTTC. Its translation is CASTENGYSYNEQFF. The chain combines TRBV21-1 with TRBJ2-1; whether TRBD2, the table's D call, matches the DNA was not checked. TRBV21-1 is termed a pseudogene. The CDR3 has 15 residues.

The chain combines TRBV7-9 with TRBJ1-4; D is possibly TRBD1 (6 bases). The CDR3 runs to 15 residues. Germline V CDR1 and CDR2: SEHNR, FQNEAQ (reference sequence). V dropped 5 bases and J dropped 4 bases, with 14 bases sitting between them. CDR3: CASSLSGGLNEKLFF. The CDR3 nucleotides read TGTGCCAGCAGCCTAAGCGGGGGGCTTAATGAAAAACTGTTTTTT. The whole variable domain, filled in from reference TRBV7-9 and TRBJ1-4, reads DTGVSQNPRHKITKRGQNVTFRCDPISEHNRLYWYRQTLGQGPEFLTYFQNEAQLEKSRLLSDRFSAERPKGSFSTLEIQRTEQGDSAMYLCASSLSGGLNEKLFFGSGTQLSVL.

The chain links TRBV24-1 to TRBJ2-3; D not certain. Trimming removed 3 bases at V and 9 bases at J, with 9 bases between. The CDR3 consists of 12 residues. CDR1 is KGHDR, CDR2 SFDVKD, per germline. The CDR3 is CATSDPVKTQYF. The DNA of the CDR3 is TGTGCCACCAGTGATCCGGTGAAAACGCAGTATTTT.

The chain joins TRBV5-6 to TRBJ2-7; the match to TRBD2 covers 8 bases. CDR3 length: 13 amino acids. Looked up from germline, CDR1 is SGHDT and CDR2 is YYEEEE. The J segment lost 2 bases and the V segment lost 3 bases, leaving 1 base of the junction unmatched. CDR3 protein: CASSSGLAYEQYF. For the CDR3, the DNA is TGTGCCAGCAGCTCGGGACTAGCCTACGAGCAGTACTTC.

The chain joins TRBV11-2 to TRBJ2-7; 13 bases map to TRBD2. Trimming took 5 bases from V and 9 from J; bases not matched to a gene: 7. The CDR3 loop spans 14 amino acids. CDR1 is SGHAT and CDR2 is FQNNGV in the germline V gene. The CDR3 region is CASSQGLAGRGQYF. Here the CDR3 DNA reads TGTGCCAGCAGCCAGGGACTAGCGGGGAGGGGGCAGTACTTC. The complete variable domain, with remaining parts taken from reference TRBV11-2 and TRBJ2-7, reads EAGVAQSPRYKIIEKRQSVAFWCNPISGHATLYWYQQILGQGPKLLIQFQNNGVVDDSQLPKDRFSAERLKGVDSTLKIQPAKLEDSAVYLCASSQGLAGRGQYFGPGTRLTVT.

This clone was counted between two and nine times. The CDR3 DNA follows: TGTGCCAGTAGTAGGCGCCTGTTAGGATCCGGGACACGTGGCTACGAGCAGTACTTC. This codes for CASSRRLLGSGTRGYEQYF. The rearrangement joins TRBV19 to TRBJ2-7; maybe TRBD1 (6 bases). Germline CDR1 and CDR2: LNHDA and SQIVND (reference sequence). V was shortened by 4 bases and J by 3 bases, with 28 bases between the two germline ends. The CDR3 loop spans 19 amino acids.

The chain uses TRBV13 and TRBJ2-1; D perhaps matches TRBD1 (5 bases). The CDR3 sequence is 15 residues long. V was clipped by 5 bases and J by 0 bases, with 11 bases between them. Germline CDR1 and CDR2: PRHDT and FYEKMQ (reference sequence). The CDR3, as DNA: TGTGCCAGCAGCCCGGACATCAGCTCCTACAATGAGCAGTTCTTC. Translated: CASSPDISSYNEQFF.

V is TRBV6-6 and J is TRBJ1-4; no definite D call. Germline-derived CDR1 and CDR2 are MNHNY and SVGAGI (reference sequence). CDR3 size: 15 residues. With 2 bases removed from V and 5 bases from J, the gap between germline ends came to 12 bases. The CDR3 sequence: CASSYPNRDNEKLFF. In nucleotides, the CDR3 is TGTGCCAGCAGTTACCCAAACAGAGACAATGAAAAACTGTTTTTT.

This chain connects TRBV19 to TRBJ1-2; no reliable D call. Deletions cut 2 bases from V and 6 bases from J, with 7 bases between. Germline CDR1 LNHDA, CDR2 SQIVND (reference sequence). This CDR3 is 12 amino acids long. CDR3 sequence reads: CASSIWGDGYTF. In nucleotides, the CDR3 is TGTGCCAGTAGTATATGGGGAGATGGCTACACCTTC.

The chain employs TRBV24-1 and TRBJ2-7, with D possibly being TRBD2 (6 bases). The germline CDR1 and CDR2 sequences are KGHDR and SFDVKD. This CDR3 region has 15 residues. With 7 bases removed from V and 1 base from J, the gap between germline ends came to 16 bases. The CDR3 loop reads CATRSLYGGSYEQYF. Here the CDR3 DNA reads TGTGCCACCAGAAGCCTATACGGGGGTTCCTACGAGCAGTACTTC.

This chain uses TRBV7-8 with TRBJ2-1, with D tentatively TRBD2 (6 bases). The germline V gene has CDR1 SGHVS and CDR2 FQNEAQ. The CDR3 covers 14 residues. Trimming pared 3 bases from V and 6 bases from J, leaving 12 bases between. The CDR3, as DNA: TGTGCCAGCAGCTTCCGGGACTCCCTCAATGAGCAGTTCTTC. Translation gives CASSFRDSLNEQFF. Complete variable domain (other parts from reference TRBV7-8 and TRBJ2-1): GAGVSQSPRYKVAKRGQDVALRCDPISGHVSLFWYQQALGQGPEFLTYFQNEAQLDKSGLPSDRFFAERPEGSVSTLKIQRTQQEDSAVYLCASSFRDSLNEQFFGPGTRLTVL.

The chain is built from TRBV30 and TRBJ2-2; possible D gene TRBD1, 6 bases. The V end lost 3 bases, the J end lost 4 bases, and 9 bases lay between the germline ends. The CDR3 contains 13 residues. CDR1 is GTSNPN and CDR2 is SVGIG in the germline V gene (reference sequence). CDR3 residues: CAWSGQSTGELFF. Written as DNA, the CDR3 is TGTGCCTGGAGCGGACAGAGCACCGGGGAGCTGTTTTTT.

The rearrangement joins TRBV27 to TRBJ1-3; D remains ambiguous. This CDR3 has 14 residues. CDR1 is MNHEY, CDR2 SMNVEV, per germline (reference sequence). V lost 8 bases and J lost 0, with 11 bases in between. The CDR3 region is CASSGGFSGNTIYF. The CDR3 coding sequence is TGTGCCAGCTCTGGAGGCTTCTCTGGAAACACCATATATTTT.

This chain connects TRBV19 to TRBJ1-2; D might be TRBD1 (5 bases). Germline CDR1 and CDR2: LNHDA and SQIVND (reference sequence). The V end was cut by 4 bases, the J end by 4 bases, with 13 bases between. This CDR3 spans 14 amino acids. The CDR3: CASSTPGGGYGYTF. In nucleotides, the CDR3 is TGTGCCAGTAGTACCCCCGGGGGGGGCTATGGCTACACCTTC.